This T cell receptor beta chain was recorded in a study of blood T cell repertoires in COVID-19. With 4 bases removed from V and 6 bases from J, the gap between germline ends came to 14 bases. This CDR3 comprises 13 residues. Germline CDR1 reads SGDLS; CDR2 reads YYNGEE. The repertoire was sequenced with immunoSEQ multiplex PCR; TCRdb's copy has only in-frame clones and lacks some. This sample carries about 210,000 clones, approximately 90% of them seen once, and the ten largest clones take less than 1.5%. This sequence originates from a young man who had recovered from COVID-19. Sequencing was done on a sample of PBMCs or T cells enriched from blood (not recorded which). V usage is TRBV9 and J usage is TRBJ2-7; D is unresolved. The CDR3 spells CASSPGSLPEQYF. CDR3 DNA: TGTGCCAGCAGCCCCGGGTCCCTACCCGAGCAGTACTTC.